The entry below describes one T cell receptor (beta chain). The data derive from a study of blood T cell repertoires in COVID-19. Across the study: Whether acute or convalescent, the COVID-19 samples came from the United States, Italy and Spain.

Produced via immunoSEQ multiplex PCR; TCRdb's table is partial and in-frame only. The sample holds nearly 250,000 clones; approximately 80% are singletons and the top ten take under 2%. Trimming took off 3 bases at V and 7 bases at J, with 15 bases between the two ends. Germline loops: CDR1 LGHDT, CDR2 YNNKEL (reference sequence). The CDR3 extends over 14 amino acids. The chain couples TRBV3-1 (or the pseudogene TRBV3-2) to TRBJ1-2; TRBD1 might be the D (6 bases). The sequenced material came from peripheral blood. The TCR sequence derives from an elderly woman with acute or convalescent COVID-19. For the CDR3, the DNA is TGTGCCAGCAGCCAGATACAGGGCTCGGGTGGCTACACCTTC. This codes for CASSQIQGSGGYTF.